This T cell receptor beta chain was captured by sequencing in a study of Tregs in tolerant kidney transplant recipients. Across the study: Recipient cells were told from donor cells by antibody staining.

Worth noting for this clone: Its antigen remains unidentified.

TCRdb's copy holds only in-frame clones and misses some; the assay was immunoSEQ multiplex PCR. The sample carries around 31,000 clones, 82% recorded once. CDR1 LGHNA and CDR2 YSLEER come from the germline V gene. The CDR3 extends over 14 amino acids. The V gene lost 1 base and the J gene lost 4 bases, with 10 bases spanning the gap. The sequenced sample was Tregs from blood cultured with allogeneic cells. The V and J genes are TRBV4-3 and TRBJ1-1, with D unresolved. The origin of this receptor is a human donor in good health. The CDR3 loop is CASSQGLTGTEAFF. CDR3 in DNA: TGCGCCAGCAGCCAAGGTTTAACGGGCACTGAAGCTTTCTTT.